These 9 T cell receptor beta chains were all obtained from the same sample, sequenced in a study of T cells after posttransplantation cyclophosphamide. Only in-frame clones appear in the TCRdb table, and some are missing; sequencing was by immunoSEQ multiplex PCR. Captured here are tens of thousands of clones, none seen once; the top ten comprise around 1.4%. The sample comprised PBMCs. These TCRs come from a man in his fifties in good health, CMV-negative, and a related stem cell transplant donor.

This clone showed up many times. V is TRBV19 and J is TRBJ1-5; D uncertain. The CDR3 is 13 amino acids. Germline V gene data show CDR1 as LNHDA and CDR2 as SQIVND (reference sequence). V was pared by 3 bases and J by 7 bases, with 10 bases between. CDR3 in amino acids: CASSINRAQPQHF. As DNA, the CDR3 is TGTGCCAGTAGTATCAACAGAGCCCAGCCCCAGCATTTT.

This clone was observed many times. CDR3 DNA sequence: TGTGCCAGCAGCTTAGTGGGCAATAGCAATCAGCCCCAGCATTTT. Amino acid sequence: CASSLVGNSNQPQHF. V usage is TRBV7-2 and J usage is TRBJ1-5; D ambiguous. Trimming cost V 1 base and J 0 bases, with 7 bases left between them. The CDR3 is 15 amino acids. Germline V gene lookup returns CDR1 SGHTA and CDR2 FQGNSA.

In its sample, this clone was seen many times. This chain uses TRBV27 with TRBJ2-3; 7 bases are a match to TRBD2. The J segment lost 1 base and the V segment lost 5 bases, leaving 12 bases of the junction unmatched. This CDR3 has 17 amino acids. CDR1 is MNHEY and CDR2 is SMNVEV in the germline V gene (reference sequence). The DNA of the CDR3 is TGTGCCAGCAGTCCCCGCCATCGGGGGGAGGGCACAGATACGCAGTATTTT. It codes for CASSPRHRGEGTDTQYF.

In its sample, this clone was seen many times. The gene calls are TRBV5-8 and TRBJ2-7; tentatively, D is TRBD1 (6 bases). CDR1 and CDR2 from the germline V gene are SGHTS and YDEGEE. Trimming pared 4 bases from V and 11 bases from J, leaving 13 bases between. This CDR3 is built from 11 residues. The CDR3 nucleotides are TGTGCCAGCAGCCCCCAGGGGAAGGAGTACTTC. Amino acids: CASSPQGKEYF.

This clone was seen repeatedly, ten times or more. The chain uses TRBV27 and TRBJ2-1, with TRBD1 matching 8 bases. With V trimmed by 6 bases and J by 3 bases, 4 bases remained unmatched. The germline gives CDR1 MNHEY, CDR2 SMNVEV (reference sequence). This CDR3 is built from 14 residues. The chain's CDR3 is CASRGQDNYNEQFF. Written as DNA, the CDR3 is TGTGCCAGCAGGGGACAGGATAACTACAATGAGCAGTTCTTC.

There are many counts of this clone. This chain connects TRBV6-1 to TRBJ1-1; D gene unclear. Germline V gives CDR1 MNHNS, CDR2 SASEGT. With 8 bases removed from V and 0 bases from J, the gap between germline ends came to 7 bases. The CDR3 is 12 amino acids. The chain's CDR3 is CASLRVNTEAFF. In DNA, the CDR3 is TGTGCCAGCCTGCGGGTGAACACTGAAGCTTTCTTT.

This clone was seen ten or more times. The chain couples TRBV4-1 to TRBJ1-1, with TRBD1 matching 7 bases. In germline, CDR1 is MGHRA, CDR2 YSYEKL. V dropped 0 bases and J dropped 5; count of bases not matched to a gene: 6. This CDR3 has 15 residues. CDR3 sequence: CASSQERQGWTEAFF. The CDR3 nucleotides read TGCGCCAGCAGCCAAGAGCGACAGGGTTGGACTGAAGCTTTCTTT.

This clone was observed at least ten times. J is TRBJ1-1 and V is TRBV30; possible D gene TRBD1, 6 bases. In germline, CDR1 is GTSNPN, CDR2 SVGIG (reference sequence). CDR3 length equals 13 residues. Between the trimmed V and J ends, which lost 2 bases and 6 bases, there was a span of 13 bases. CDR3 residues: CAWSKKQGSEAFF. The CDR3 DNA reads as TGTGCCTGGAGTAAAAAACAGGGTTCTGAAGCTTTCTTT.

This clone was seen at least ten times. The rearrangement uses TRBV5-8 and TRBJ2-7; maybe TRBD2 (5 bases). Trimming shortened V by 4 bases and J by 5 bases, and 10 bases separated the two germline ends. The CDR3 covers 12 residues. Germline-derived CDR1 and CDR2 are SGHTS and YDEGEE. CDR3 region: CASSPSGNEQYF. Written as DNA, the CDR3 is TGTGCCAGCAGCCCCAGCGGAAACGAGCAGTACTTC.